This TCR beta chain came from a study of cytomegalovirus exposure and HLA in healthy donors. Study-level points and caveats: Cytomegalovirus status was reportedly diagnosed by the classifier with high specificity and sensitivity. The study flagged around 150 TCR beta chains as cytomegalovirus-associated.

Remarks on this clone: Its target is unknown.

Trimming cost V 7 bases and J 7 bases; bases outside gene matches: 5. The germline gives CDR1 MNHNS, CDR2 SASEGT. CDR3 length: 13 amino acids. Clones were read by immunoSEQ multiplex PCR, and TCRdb kept only the in-frame ones, dropping some. The sample carries about 140,000 clones, approximately 86% recorded once. This chain uses TRBV6-1 with TRBJ1-4, with 8 bases lining up with TRBD1. The sample taken for sequencing was PBMCs. The sequence was collected from a man aged 18-30 years in good health and CMV-seropositive. For the CDR3, the DNA is TGTGCCAGCAACCCGGACAGGGCTGAAAAACTGTTTTTT. Encoded protein: CASNPDRAEKLFF.